This T cell receptor beta chain emerged from a study of vaccination and CD4 T cells after COVID-19. The wider study: In the control cultures, a CEFX pool, an HIV-1 Nef pool, or no peptide was supplied.

CDR1 and CDR2 (germline): SEHNR, FQNEAQ (reference sequence). The CDR3 extends over 13 amino acids. V lost 1 base and J 6 bases, leaving 9 bases between the germline ends. This clonotype has a handful of counts. The target antigen is unknown. Study observations and caveats: Vaccine-specific clones numbering 304 of 307 showed spike mono-reactivity in convalescent patients.

As for treatment: approximately 9-day PBMC culture with coronavirus spike peptide pools or control peptides (ViraFEST assay). The ViraFEST method relied on peptide pools to expand antigen-specific T cells, followed by TCR sequencing. With the Oncomine TCR Beta short-read assay, DNA from cultured CD4+ T cells was sequenced. TCRdb processed the PCR reads anew with MiXCR; each CDR3 protein has one entry. The sample includes 20,000 to 25,000 distinct CDR3 sequences, about 48% of them seen just once. The chain is built from TRBV7-9 and TRBJ1-1; D remains unclear. The origin of this receptor is a human donor who had recovered from COVID-19. Sequencing was carried out using CD4+ T cells from blood, cultured in vitro. The DNA of the CDR3 is TGTGCCAGCAGCTTAGAGCTTGCGTCTGAAGCTTTCTTT. Its protein product is CASSLELASEAFF. The whole variable domain, remainder taken from reference TRBV7-9 and TRBJ1-1, is DTGVSQNPRHKITKRGQNVTFRCDPISEHNRLYWYRQTLGQGPEFLTYFQNEAQLEKSRLLSDRFSAERPKGSFSTLEIQRTEQGDSAMYLCASSLELASEAFFGQGTRLTVV.